One T cell receptor beta chain is described in this entry. The antigen is unknown. This CDR3 has 15 amino acids. Germline CDR1 MDHEN, CDR2 SYDVKM. V gave up 0 bases and J gave up 5 bases; unmatched junction bases: 6. This sample is part of a study of shared clonotypes between healthy human individuals. Study observations and caveats: The naive CD4 repertoires of several donors were compared, and roughly 5% of clonotypes were shared.

The protocol was immunoSEQ multiplex PCR, while the TCRdb copy is restricted to in-frame clones and leaves out a portion. Of about 320,000 clones in the sample, over 75% were seen once. This sequence originates from a man between 18 and 29 years old in good health. The rearrangement links TRBV28 to TRBJ1-1; 7 bases map to TRBD1. The specimen sequenced was memory CD8+ T cells sorted from blood. Documented subset: CD45RO+ cells pooled with CCR7-negative TemRA cells. The CDR3, as DNA: TGTGCCAGCAGTTTATGGGGCAGGGGGAAGACTGAAGCTTTCTTT. As protein: CASSLWGRGKTEAFF.